This TCR beta chain was identified in a study of T-cell memory formation after mild COVID-19. Across the study: TCR clustering was largely donor specific. Study findings and constraints: Clones shrinking between day 15 and 85 showed a balanced CD4/CD8 split, and those that grew later tilted toward CD4+. Cross-reactive memory seemingly joined, as some responding clones were found in pre-infection memory.

This clonotype was counted a few times. Its antigen is not known. TCRdb recomputed calls from the 5' RACE reads with MiXCR, one row per CDR3 protein. The sample has roughly 100,000 distinct CDR3 sequences, 13% seen once. The sequence was collected from an adult woman who had mild COVID-19 (a few samples of this study predate the infection). Cell type and time point are not known. The sequencing input was PBMCs or a T cell subset sorted from them (not recorded which).

This CDR3 reads CASSYSIARDTGELFF. DNA for the CDR3: TGTGCCAGCAGTTACTCGATCGCACGCGACACCGGGGAGCTGTTTTTT. The chain recombines TRBV6-6 with TRBJ2-2; no definite D call. The CDR3 runs to 16 residues. Looked up from germline, CDR1 is MNHNY and CDR2 is SVGAGI (reference sequence). The V end was cut by 0 bases, the J end by 3 bases, with 11 bases between.